This is a list of T cell receptor beta chains from one sample in a study of T cells in localized non-small cell lung cancer. Sequencing used immunoSEQ multiplex PCR; TCRdb keeps in-frame clones, though not all of them. The table includes more than 2,000 clones, roughly 25% detected once. The material sequenced was lung tumor tissue, taken before any cancer treatment. These receptors originate from a woman aged 40 to 75 with stage I lung adenocarcinoma. The CDR3 runs from the conserved cysteine through the conserved F or W. A D gene is named only where the DNA matches it firmly. A row's size may be missing; if present it is once, few, many or a size class.

.	TRBV15	TRBJ1-4	.	CATSNHQTDLTEKLFF	TGTGCCACCAGCAACCACCAGACAGACCTCACTGAAAAACTGTTTTTT
.	TRBV6-8	TRBJ1-3	.	CASSKWGTSGNTIYF	TGTGCCAGCAGCAAATGGGGGACTTCTGGAAACACCATATATTTT
.	TRBV28	TRBJ1-5	.	CASSNPPNQPQHF	TGTGCCAGCAGCAACCCGCCCAATCAGCCCCAGCATTTT
TRBD2	TRBV15	TRBJ2-5	.	CATSRGFSGRTGETQYF	TGTGCCACCAGCAGGGGATTTAGCGGGAGAACGGGAGAGACCCAGTACTTC
TRBD1	TRBV11-3	TRBJ2-2	.	CASSTGQGGTGELFF	TGTGCCAGCAGCACTGGACAGGGGGGAACCGGGGAGCTGTTTTTT
.	TRBV5-1	TRBJ2-3	.	CASSLGRSSGTDTQYF	TGCGCCAGCAGCTTGGGTCGGTCTAGCGGCACAGATACGCAGTATTTT
.	TRBV28	TRBJ2-4	.	CASSSGGENIQYF	TGTGCCAGCAGTTCCGGGGGAGAAAACATTCAGTACTTC
TRBD2	TRBV11-3	TRBJ2-1	medium-sized	CASSRLAGGTDEQFF	TGTGCCAGCAGCCGACTAGCGGGAGGTACGGATGAGCAGTTCTTC
.	TRBV19	TRBJ1-2	.	CASSIANSGHGYTF	TGTGCCAGTAGTATAGCGAACAGCGGTCATGGCTACACCTTC
.	TRBV10-3	TRBJ2-3	.	CASVAENTDTQYF	TGTGCCAGCGTGGCGGAGAACACAGATACGCAGTATTTT
TRBD2	TRBV6-8	TRBJ2-5	.	CAISASASGGVETQYF	TGTGCCATCAGCGCCTCGGCCAGCGGGGGGGTGGAGACCCAGTACTTC
.	TRBV28	TRBJ1-2	.	CASRTANYGYTF	TGTGCCAGCAGGACAGCTAACTATGGCTACACCTTC
TRBD2	TRBV5-1	TRBJ2-1	.	CASSATGLAGAGNEQFF	TGCGCCAGCAGCGCAACTGGACTAGCGGGAGCGGGCAATGAGCAGTTCTTC
TRBD1	TRBV5-1	TRBJ2-7	.	CASSFSGQGIIQYF	TGCGCCAGCAGCTTCTCGGGACAGGGCATTATTCAGTACTTC
TRBD1	TRBV19	TRBJ2-7	.	CASSKADRGREQYF	TGTGCCAGTAGTAAAGCCGACAGGGGGCGCGAGCAGTACTTC
.	TRBV18	TRBJ2-7	few	CASSPDSELPYEQYF	TGTGCCAGCTCACCGGACTCAGAACTCCCCTACGAGCAGTACTTC
TRBD1	TRBV15	TRBJ1-4	.	CATSTGTGMREKLFF	TGTGCCACCAGCACCGGGACAGGAATGAGGGAAAAACTGTTTTTT
TRBD1	TRBV6-8	TRBJ1-1	large	CAGGNRGSGWTNTEAFF	TGTGCCGGAGGGAACAGGGGTTCAGGTTGGACAAACACTGAAGCTTTCTTT
.	TRBV28	TRBJ1-2	.	CASSFKGRWNYGYTF	TGTGCCAGCAGTTTCAAGGGGAGATGGAACTATGGCTACACCTTC
.	TRBV19	TRBJ2-1	large	CASSKTSYNEQFF	TGTGCCAGTAGTAAGACTAGTTACAATGAGCAGTTCTTC
.	TRBV11-3	TRBJ2-1	.	CASSLPEGRNEQFF	TGTGCCAGCAGCTTGCCAGAGGGAAGGAATGAGCAGTTCTTC
TRBD1	TRBV19	TRBJ2-7	.	CASSRGSKSYEQYF	TGTGCCAGTAGCAGGGGGAGCAAATCCTACGAGCAGTACTTC
.	TRBV11-3	TRBJ2-2	few	CASSLDRSVGAGELFF	TGTGCCAGCAGCTTAGATAGGAGCGTGGGGGCCGGGGAGCTGTTTTTT
TRBD2	TRBV28	TRBJ2-7	.	CASTLGGRWYEQYF	TGTGCCAGCACCTTGGGGGGGAGGTGGTACGAGCAGTACTTC
.	TRBV9	TRBJ2-1	few	CASSVELASNEQFF	TGTGCCAGCAGCGTAGAATTGGCTAGCAATGAGCAGTTCTTC
TRBD1	TRBV6-8	TRBJ1-2	.	CASTRQGRIGYTF	TGTGCCAGCACCAGACAGGGGCGAATTGGCTACACCTTC
TRBD2	TRBV25-1	TRBJ2-1	.	CASSEIAGGSNEQFF	TGTGCCAGCAGTGAAATAGCGGGAGGATCCAATGAGCAGTTCTTC
TRBD1	TRBV10-2	TRBJ1-3	.	CASWTGSGNTIYF	TGCGCCAGCTGGACAGGCTCTGGAAACACCATATATTTT
.	TRBV12-5	TRBJ1-1	few	CASKFFYTEAFF	TGTGCCAGCAAATTCTTCTACACTGAAGCTTTCTTT
.	TRBV4-1	TRBJ2-1	few	CASSLTPGVGDNEQFF	TGCGCCAGCAGCCTAACCCCCGGGGTGGGGGACAATGAGCAGTTCTTC
TRBD1	TRBV11-3	TRBJ1-4	few	CASSRQGSPEKLFF	TGTGCCAGCAGCCGACAGGGATCCCCTGAAAAACTGTTTTTT
TRBD1	TRBV19	TRBJ1-1	.	CASSMGQGWTEAFF	TGTGCCAGTAGTATGGGACAGGGATGGACTGAAGCTTTCTTT
TRBD1	TRBV6-8	TRBJ2-6	few	CAIRRTGNTHSGANVLTF	TGTGCCATCAGACGGACAGGAAATACTCACTCTGGGGCCAACGTCCTGACTTTC
.	TRBV11-3	TRBJ2-5	few	CASSSSMTEETQYF	TGTGCCAGCAGCTCTTCGATGACAGAAGAGACCCAGTACTTC
TRBD2	TRBV19	TRBJ2-3	.	CASSWGGTDTQYF	TGTGCCAGTAGTTGGGGAGGGACGGATACGCAGTATTTT
TRBD1	TRBV19	TRBJ1-5	once	CASSIEAGGLGNQPQHF	TGTGCCAGTAGTATAGAGGCAGGGGGTTTGGGCAATCAGCCCCAGCATTTT
.	TRBV11-3	TRBJ2-1	medium-sized	CASSLRQIPLNEQFF	TGTGCCAGCAGCTTACGCCAGATTCCGTTGAATGAGCAGTTCTTC
.	TRBV19	TRBJ2-7	.	CASSIGGTRYF	TGTGCCAGTAGTATTGGGGGTACTCGGTACTTC
.	TRBV10-3	TRBJ1-2	few	CASSEIDRFYGYTF	TGTGCCAGCAGTGAGATTGACAGGTTCTATGGCTACACCTTC
.	TRBV11-3	TRBJ1-2	few	CASSLDRQVYGYTF	TGTGCCAGCAGCTTAGATCGTCAGGTTTATGGCTACACCTTC
TRBD1	TRBV7-1	TRBJ1-1	medium-sized	CASSLSGQGNTEAFF	TGTGCCAGCAGCTTGTCCGGACAGGGGAACACTGAAGCTTTCTTT
.	TRBV19	TRBJ2-2	.	CASSIQANTGELFF	TGTGCCAGTAGTATACAGGCGAACACCGGGGAGCTGTTTTTT
.	TRBV9	TRBJ2-2	few	CASSALQGRGTGELFF	TGTGCCAGCAGCGCCCTACAGGGGAGGGGCACCGGGGAGCTGTTTTTT
TRBD1	TRBV18	TRBJ2-7	.	CASSPTGGYEQYF	TGTGCCAGCTCACCCACAGGGGGCTACGAGCAGTACTTC
.	TRBV28	TRBJ2-3	.	CASSLARRTDTQYF	TGTGCCAGCAGTTTAGCGCGAAGGACGGATACGCAGTATTTT
TRBD1	TRBV11-3	TRBJ2-1	.	CASVLGQGASYNEQFF	TGTGCCAGCGTACTAGGGCAGGGGGCATCCTACAATGAGCAGTTCTTC